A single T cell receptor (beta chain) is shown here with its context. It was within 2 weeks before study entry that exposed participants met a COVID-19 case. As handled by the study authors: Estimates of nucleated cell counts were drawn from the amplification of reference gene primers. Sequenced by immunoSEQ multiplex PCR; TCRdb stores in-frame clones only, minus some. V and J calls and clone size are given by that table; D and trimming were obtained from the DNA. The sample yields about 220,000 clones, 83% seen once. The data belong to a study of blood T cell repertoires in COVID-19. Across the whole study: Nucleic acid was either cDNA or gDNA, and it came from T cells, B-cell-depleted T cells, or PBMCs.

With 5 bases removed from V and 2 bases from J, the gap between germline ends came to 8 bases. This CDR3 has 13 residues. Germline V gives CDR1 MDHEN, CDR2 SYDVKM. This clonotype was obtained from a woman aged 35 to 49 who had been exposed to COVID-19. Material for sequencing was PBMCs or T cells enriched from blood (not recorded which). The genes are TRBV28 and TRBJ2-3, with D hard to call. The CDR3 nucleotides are TGTGCCAGCAGTAAGCCCCACACAGATACGCAGTATTTT. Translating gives CASSKPHTDTQYF.